At least ten counts were recorded for the clone carrying this T cell receptor beta chain. Antigen specificity is unknown. The V end was cut by 6 bases, the J end by 1 base, with 15 bases between. The CDR3 runs to 15 residues. Per germline, CDR1 SNHLY and CDR2 FYNNEI. The sample comes from a study of spatial heterogeneity in lung cancer. TCRdb ran MiXCR on the 5' RACE reads and lists one entry per CDR3 protein. The sample records 10,000 to 15,000 distinct CDR3 sequences, about 5% being singletons. Study-level findings and limits: Expanded TCR counts, ubiquitous and regional, correlated respectively with ubiquitous and regional nonsynonymous mutation counts. Tumors with more nonsynonymous mutations had more expanded intratumoral alpha and beta TCRs.

Regarding time point: sample taken at primary tumor resection. The chain has TRBV2 and TRBJ1-2; maybe TRBD1 (6 bases). Sample: lung tumor tissue, taken at surgery. The sequence was collected from a male donor with early-stage non-small cell lung cancer. The CDR3 is CASSQGGALNYGYTF. The CDR3 DNA follows: TGTGCCAGCAGCCAAGGGGGGGCTCTTAACTATGGCTACACCTTC.